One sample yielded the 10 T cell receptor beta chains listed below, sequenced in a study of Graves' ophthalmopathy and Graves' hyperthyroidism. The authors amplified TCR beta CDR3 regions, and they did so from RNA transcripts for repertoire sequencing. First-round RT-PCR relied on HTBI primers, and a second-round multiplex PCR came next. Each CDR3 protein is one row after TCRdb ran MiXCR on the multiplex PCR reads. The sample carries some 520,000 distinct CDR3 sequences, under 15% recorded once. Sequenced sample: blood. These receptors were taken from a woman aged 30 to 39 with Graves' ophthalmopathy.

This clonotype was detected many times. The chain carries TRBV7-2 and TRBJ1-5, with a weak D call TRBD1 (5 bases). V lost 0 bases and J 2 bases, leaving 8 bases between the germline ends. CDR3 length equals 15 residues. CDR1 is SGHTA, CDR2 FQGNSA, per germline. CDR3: CASSLAWGGNQPQHF. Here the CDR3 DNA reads TGTGCCAGCAGCTTAGCATGGGGCGGCAATCAGCCCCAGCATTTT.

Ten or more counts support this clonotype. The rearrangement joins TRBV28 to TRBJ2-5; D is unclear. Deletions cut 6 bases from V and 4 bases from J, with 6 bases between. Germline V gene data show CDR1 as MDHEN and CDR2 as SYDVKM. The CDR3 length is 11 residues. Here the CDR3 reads CASRGIETQYF. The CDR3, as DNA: TGTGCCAGCAGGGGGATAGAGACCCAGTACTTC.

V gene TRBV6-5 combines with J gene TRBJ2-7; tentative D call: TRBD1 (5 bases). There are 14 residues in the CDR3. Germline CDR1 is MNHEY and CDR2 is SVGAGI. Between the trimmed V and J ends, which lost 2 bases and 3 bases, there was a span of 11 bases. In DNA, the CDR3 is TGTGCCAGCAGTTACGGGGCGGTCCGCTACGAGCAGTACTTC. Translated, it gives CASSYGAVRYEQYF.

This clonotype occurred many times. The CDR3 is CSVPYGYTF. Written as DNA, the CDR3 is TGCAGCGTCCCCTATGGCTACACCTTC. J is TRBJ1-2 and V is TRBV29-1; no clear D gene. V was trimmed by 6 bases and J by 4 bases, leaving 3 bases between them. Germline lookup yields CDR1 SQVTM and CDR2 ANQGSEA. CDR3 length: 9 residues.

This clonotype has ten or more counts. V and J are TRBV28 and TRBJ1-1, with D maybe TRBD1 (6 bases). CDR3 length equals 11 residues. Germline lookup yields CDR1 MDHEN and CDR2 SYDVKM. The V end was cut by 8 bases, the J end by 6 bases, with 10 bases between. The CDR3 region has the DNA TGTGCCAGCGGGGACACCTCTGAAGCTTTCTTT. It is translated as CASGDTSEAFF.

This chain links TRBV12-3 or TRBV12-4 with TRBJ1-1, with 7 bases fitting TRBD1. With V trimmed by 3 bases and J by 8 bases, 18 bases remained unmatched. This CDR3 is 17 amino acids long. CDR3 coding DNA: TGTGCCAGCAGTTTCGCCCGGGGACAGCCGGATTCAGGGGAAGCTTTCTTT. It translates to CASSFARGQPDSGEAFF.

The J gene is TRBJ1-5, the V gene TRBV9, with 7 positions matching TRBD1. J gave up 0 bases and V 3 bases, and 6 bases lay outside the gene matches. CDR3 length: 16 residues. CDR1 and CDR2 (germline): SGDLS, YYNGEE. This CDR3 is CASSEGDSLSNQPQHF. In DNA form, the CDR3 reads TGTGCCAGCAGCGAGGGGGACAGTCTTAGCAATCAGCCCCAGCATTTT.

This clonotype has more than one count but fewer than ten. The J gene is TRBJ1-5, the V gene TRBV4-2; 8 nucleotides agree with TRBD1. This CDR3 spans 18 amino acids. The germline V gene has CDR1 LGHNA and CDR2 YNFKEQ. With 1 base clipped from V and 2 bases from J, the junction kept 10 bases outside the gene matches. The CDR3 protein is CASSQVGDQGAGNQPQHF. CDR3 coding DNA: TGTGCCAGCAGCCAAGTAGGGGACCAGGGGGCTGGCAATCAGCCCCAGCATTTT.

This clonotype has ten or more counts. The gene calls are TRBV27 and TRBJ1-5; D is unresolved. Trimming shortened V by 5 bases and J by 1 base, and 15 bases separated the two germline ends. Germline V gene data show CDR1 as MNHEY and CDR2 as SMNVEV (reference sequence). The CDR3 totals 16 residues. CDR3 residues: CASSIYGWESNQPQHF. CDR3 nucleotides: TGTGCCAGCAGTATATACGGTTGGGAAAGCAATCAGCCCCAGCATTTT.

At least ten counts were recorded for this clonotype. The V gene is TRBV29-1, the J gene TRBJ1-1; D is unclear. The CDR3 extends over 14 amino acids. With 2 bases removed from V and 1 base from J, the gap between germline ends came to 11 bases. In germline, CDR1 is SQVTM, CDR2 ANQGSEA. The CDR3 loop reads CSVEYGTTNTEAFF. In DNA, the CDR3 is TGCAGCGTTGAATACGGCACCACGAACACTGAAGCTTTCTTT.